This entry describes one T cell receptor beta chain. Its antigen is currently unknown. It was with random hexamers that roughly 0.45 to 1 ug RNA was reverse transcribed. TCRdb itself ran the immunoSEQ multiplex PCR reads through MiXCR, one entry per CDR3 protein. The data show about 130,000 distinct CDR3 sequences, with 90% to 95% seen just once and more than 0.095% held by the top ten. These data are taken from a study of CD8 T cells in Susac syndrome. The TEMRA cells underwent FACS enrichment, while the CD8+ and CD4+ T cells underwent negative isolation. This CDR3 has 15 residues. The germline V gene has CDR1 MNHEY and CDR2 SVGEGT. V gave up 6 bases and J gave up 5 bases; unmatched junction bases: 9. Notes on the study in general: The study conceded that its TCR sequencing and HLA analysis involved relatively few individuals.

This chain links TRBV6-2 or TRBV6-3 with TRBJ1-5; TRBD1 matches at 8 bases. The specimen sequenced was CD4+ T cells from PBMCs. This TCR derives from a human donor in good health. The CDR3 loop reads CASRKMGQVHQPQHF. The DNA of the CDR3 is TGTGCCAGCAGAAAAATGGGACAGGTGCATCAGCCCCAGCATTTT.